These 6 T cell receptor beta chains were sequenced from one sample in a study of T cells of healthy individuals. MiXCR, applied by TCRdb to the 5' RACE reads, yields one record per CDR3 protein. The sample gives 65,000 to 95,000 distinct CDR3 sequences, around 5.1% of which show up once; roughly 7.5% is in the top ten. Receptors were obtained from a female donor in good health.

This clonotype was seen a few times. V and J are TRBV7-2 and TRBJ1-1, with D possibly TRBD1 on 6 matching bases. Trimming stripped 5 bases from V and 4 bases from J, with 14 bases between. The CDR3 is 14 residues long. Per the germline V gene, CDR1 is SGHTA and CDR2 is FQGNSA. This CDR3 is CASSEQGGLTEAFF. The CDR3 region has the DNA TGTGCCAGCAGCGAACAGGGTGGACTCACTGAAGCTTTCTTT.

This chain joins TRBV7-9 and TRBJ2-3; D gene unclear. Germline-derived CDR1 and CDR2 are SEHNR and FQNEAQ (reference sequence). This CDR3 contains 14 residues. V dropped 5 bases and J dropped 4 bases, with 13 bases sitting between them. CDR3 in amino acids: CASSPILAADTQYF. In DNA, the CDR3 is TGTGCCAGCAGCCCCATCCTGGCCGCAGATACGCAGTATTTT.

This clonotype was counted many times. The J gene is TRBJ1-5, the V gene TRBV4-1; 10 positions match TRBD1. Trimming took 5 bases from V and 5 from J; bases not matched to a gene: 3. Germline V gene data show CDR1 as MGHRA and CDR2 as YSYEKL. The CDR3 has 14 amino acids. The CDR3 here is CASSFDRGHQPQHF. The CDR3 DNA follows: TGCGCCAGCAGCTTTGACAGGGGGCATCAGCCCCAGCATTTT.

This clonotype was seen more than once but under ten times. This chain uses TRBV30 with TRBJ2-2; no definite D call. The CDR3 contains 11 residues. The germline V gene has CDR1 GTSNPN and CDR2 SVGIG (reference sequence). The germline V and J ends were trimmed by 0 bases and 11 bases, with 7 bases remaining between them. CDR3 sequence (DNA): TGTGCCTGGAGTGTACGACTCGAGCTGTTTTTT. Its translation: CAWSVRLELFF.

This clonotype has a count of ten or more. The rearrangement uses TRBV10-3 and TRBJ2-7; D uncertain. The ends were cut back, 6 bases at V and 6 bases at J, with 12 bases in the middle. The CDR3 extends over 12 amino acids. Per the germline V gene, CDR1 is ENHRY and CDR2 is SYGVKD. This CDR3 reads CAISSTEAEQYF. The CDR3 coding sequence is TGTGCCATCAGCTCCACGGAAGCCGAGCAGTACTTC.

To note about this clonotype: This may stem from a read error, because a much larger clone lies one nucleotide away. The chain employs TRBV4-3 and TRBJ2-6; D is undetermined. V gave up 0 bases and J gave up 0 bases, with 12 bases separating them. This CDR3 contains 18 residues. Germline V CDR1 and CDR2: LGHNA, YSLEER. The CDR3 here is CASSQDLWVLSGANVLTF. The CDR3 DNA sequence: TGCGCCAGCAGCCAAGACCTGTGGGTCCTCTCTGGGGCCAACGTCCTGACTTTC.